This entry lists 30 T cell receptor beta chains sequenced from one sample in a study of post-analysis software for immune sequencing data. Unique molecular identifiers had been added to the TCR beta cDNA libraries. TCRdb reprocessed the PCR reads via MiXCR and lists one record per CDR3 protein. The sample lists hundreds of thousands of distinct CDR3 sequences; 59% were seen once. Whole-study findings and limits: In patients, roughly 5 TRBV segments were more frequent than in controls, with TRBV5-6, TRBV5-1 and TRBV20-1 among them.

What these receptors recognize is not known. The sequenced sample consisted of blood. Every receptor here comes from a girl between 2 and 10 years old with multiple sclerosis.

The genes are TRBV12-3 or TRBV12-4 and TRBJ2-7, with D perhaps TRBD1 (5 bases). The CDR3 covers 14 residues. Trimming took 8 bases from V and 2 from J, leaving 16 bases between them. The CDR3 DNA reads TGTGCCAGCTCTGGGGCCAGGGTTGCCTACGAGCAGTACTTC. Protein sequence: CASSGARVAYEQYF.

A few counts support this clonotype. The V and J genes are TRBV5-1 and TRBJ2-3, with 9 bases aligning to TRBD2. There are 16 residues in the CDR3. Germline V CDR1 and CDR2: SGHRS, YFSETQ. V was pared by 4 bases and J by 13 bases, with 19 bases of the junction left unmatched. The CDR3 DNA sequence: TGCGCCAGCAGCCCTTCTCCCGGGACTAGCCTCGCCGGGGAGTATTTT. It yields the protein CASSPSPGTSLAGEYF.

This clonotype was recorded once. The V and J genes are TRBV5-8 and TRBJ1-2; TRBD1 matches 8 bases. Trimming took 4 bases from V and 3 from J; bases not matched to a gene: 20. CDR1 SGHTS and CDR2 YDEGEE come from the germline V gene. The CDR3 loop spans 19 amino acids. CDR3 sequence (DNA): TGTGCCAGCAGCCTTATACCCGGTGACAGGGGACCCCTTTACTATGGCTACACCTTC. Translating it yields CASSLIPGDRGPLYYGYTF.

This clonotype occurred a few times. J is TRBJ2-1 and V is TRBV10-3; TRBD2 agrees at 8 bases. The CDR3 runs to 15 residues. The germline V gene has CDR1 ENHRY and CDR2 SYGVKD. V lost 6 bases, J lost 5 bases, and 9 bases stayed unmatched. The CDR3 protein is CAISPFSGEDNEQFF. CDR3 DNA: TGTGCCATCAGCCCGTTTAGCGGGGAGGACAATGAGCAGTTCTTC.

This chain uses TRBV5-1 with TRBJ2-5; D perhaps matches TRBD1 (6 bases). Germline V gene sequence: CDR1 SGHRS, CDR2 YFSETQ. The length of the CDR3 is 13 residues. The germline V and J ends were trimmed by 5 bases and 5 bases, with 13 bases remaining between them. The CDR3 sequence: CASRPDSPETQYF. The CDR3, as DNA: TGCGCCAGCAGACCGGACAGTCCCGAGACCCAGTACTTC.

Here the CDR3 reads CASSYEGTWYNEQFF. In DNA, the CDR3 is TGTGCCAGCAGTTACGAGGGGACCTGGTACAATGAGCAGTTCTTC. The chain employs TRBV6-6 and TRBJ2-1; D possibly uses TRBD1 or TRBD2 (5 bases each). The V gene lost 2 bases and the J gene lost 4 bases, with 12 bases spanning the gap. The CDR3 consists of 15 residues. Germline-derived CDR1 and CDR2 are MNHNY and SVGAGI (reference sequence).

The CDR3 spells CASSQGTSNGNEQFF. The CDR3 DNA sequence: TGTGCCAGCAGCCAAGGGACTAGCAATGGAAATGAGCAGTTCTTC. This chain connects TRBV3-1 to TRBJ2-1; 8 nucleotides agree with TRBD2. The CDR3 spans 15 residues. Germline CDR1 is LGHDT and CDR2 is YNNKEL (reference sequence). V shed 1 base and J 7 bases; nucleotides not matched to a gene: 6.

A few counts support this clonotype. This sequence joins TRBV27 and TRBJ1-1; D remains unclear. Germline CDR1 MNHEY, CDR2 SMNVEV (reference sequence). The CDR3 contains 14 residues. Trimming stripped 5 bases from V and 2 bases from J, with 12 bases between. The CDR3 DNA sequence: TGTGCCAGCAGTCTGAGAAGCCGAAACACTGAAGCTTTCTTT. Translation: CASSLRSRNTEAFF.

The chain couples TRBV18 to TRBJ1-4; no definite D call. Trimming left V 3 bases short and J 1 base short, with 12 bases between. The CDR3 covers 16 residues. Looked up from germline, CDR1 is KGHSH and CDR2 is LQKENI. CDR3 coding DNA: TGTGCCAGCTCACCGCAAGGGCTCCTAACTAATGAAAAACTGTTTTTT. This encodes CASSPQGLLTNEKLFF.

This chain connects TRBV19 to TRBJ2-4, with 11 nucleotides matching TRBD1. Germline trimming cut 5 bases from V and 6 bases from J; bases unmatched to any gene: 3. CDR3 length: 14 amino acids. The germline V gene encodes CDR1 LNHDA and CDR2 SQIVND (reference sequence). CDR3 sequence: CASSEGQGGNIQYF. The CDR3, as DNA: TGTGCCAGTAGTGAGGGACAGGGGGGAAACATTCAGTACTTC.

This clonotype was observed a few times. V and J are TRBV5-1 and TRBJ2-1; D assignment may be TRBD1 or TRBD2 (5 bases each). The V gene lost 4 bases and the J gene lost 7 bases, with 21 bases spanning the gap. In germline, CDR1 is SGHRS, CDR2 YFSETQ. This CDR3 is built from 16 residues. The CDR3, as DNA: TGCGCCAGCAGCCCGGGGTGGGGGTACCCGGAGAATGAGCAGTTCTTC. Its protein is CASSPGWGYPENEQFF.

The chain is built from TRBV7-9 and TRBJ1-2; possibly TRBD1 for D (5 bases). Between the trimmed V and J ends, which lost 5 bases and 2 bases, there was a span of 15 bases. The CDR3 sequence is 15 residues long. Germline-derived CDR1 and CDR2 are SEHNR and FQNEAQ (reference sequence). The CDR3 region is CASSVSLTENYGYTF. For the CDR3, the DNA is TGTGCCAGCAGCGTAAGCTTGACAGAGAACTATGGCTACACCTTC. The full variable domain, rest sourced from reference TRBV7-9 and TRBJ1-2, is DTGVSQNPRHKITKRGQNVTFRCDPISEHNRLYWYRQTLGQGPEFLTYFQNEAQLEKSRLLSDRFSAERPKGSFSTLEIQRTEQGDSAMYLCASSVSLTENYGYTFGSGTRLTVV.

With regard to this clonotype: The germline gene is not matched at one end of the junction; a read error may be the cause. This chain connects TRBV7-3 to TRBJ2-3; 7 bases align to TRBD2. Germline CDR1 and CDR2: SGHTA and FQGTGA. This CDR3 contains 13 residues. The CDR3 DNA reads as TGTGTCAGCAGCTTAACGGGGGGAGATACGCAGTATTTT. Its protein is CVSSLTGGDTQYF.

This clonotype was observed a few times. The chain combines TRBV20-1 with TRBJ1-4; D remains ambiguous. CDR1 and CDR2 from the germline V gene are DFQATT and SNEGSKA (reference sequence). The length of the CDR3 is 13 residues. Trimming stripped 0 bases from V and 6 bases from J, with 8 bases between. The CDR3: CSARESGDEKLFF. CDR3 in DNA: TGCAGTGCTAGAGAATCAGGTGATGAAAAACTGTTTTTT.

Worth noting for this clonotype: This may come from a read error, since a much larger clone is one base off. This chain uses TRBV6-2 or TRBV6-3 with TRBJ2-1, with D possibly TRBD2 on 6 matching bases. Trimming left V 6 bases short and J 10 bases short, with 19 bases between. The germline gives CDR1 MNHEY, CDR2 SVGEGT. The CDR3 sequence is 14 residues long. The CDR3 DNA is TGTGCCAGCAGCCAAGCCGGGGACTGCCAGGAGCAGTTCTTC. Amino acid sequence: CASSQAGDCQEQFF.

The chain combines TRBV20-1 with TRBJ2-3; D possibly corresponds to TRBD1 (5 bases). The germline V gene encodes CDR1 DFQATT and CDR2 SNEGSKA (reference sequence). The CDR3 has 16 residues. V dropped 3 bases and J dropped 5 bases, with 21 bases sitting between them. DNA for the CDR3: TGCAGTGCTAGGGTGATAAGGGGTAGTAAATTAGATACGCAGTATTTT. Translated: CSARVIRGSKLDTQYF.

This chain joins TRBV10-3 and TRBJ2-7; 10 positions agree with TRBD2. The CDR3 is 16 residues long. Trimming took 1 base from V and 2 from J; bases not matched to a gene: 5. CDR1 and CDR2 from the germline V gene are ENHRY and SYGVKD. The CDR3 DNA is TGTGCCATCAGTGAGTATAAAGCGGGAGGGGCCTACGAGCAGTACTTC. Protein sequence: CAISEYKAGGAYEQYF.

Concerning this clonotype: An end of the junction does not agree with germline; a read error may underlie this. The rearrangement links TRBV29-1 to TRBJ2-3; D ambiguous. Germline CDR1 SQVTM, CDR2 ANQGSEA. The CDR3 totals 12 residues. CDR3 in DNA: TGCAGCGGTTCCCGATTGTCCGATATGCAGTATTTT. Translating gives CSGSRLSDMQYF.

This clonotype has only a few counts. This rearrangement joins TRBV10-3 to TRBJ2-1, with 9 bases lining up with TRBD2. V shed 10 bases and J 2 bases; nucleotides not matched to a gene: 21. CDR1 is ENHRY, CDR2 SYGVKD, per germline. This CDR3 has 19 amino acids. The CDR3 nucleotides read TGTGCCACCGTCTCCCCCCTGGTGGGTAGCGGGGGTCCCTACAATGAGCAGTTCTTC. Protein sequence: CATVSPLVGSGGPYNEQFF.

The chain joins TRBV12-3 or TRBV12-4 to TRBJ2-5, with D possibly TRBD2 on 7 matching bases. The CDR3 spans 15 residues. Trimming removed 1 base at V and 1 base at J, with 10 bases between. The CDR3 here is CASSLGGGRQETQYF. DNA of the CDR3: TGTGCCAGCAGTTTAGGGGGGGGCCGCCAAGAGACCCAGTACTTC.

This chain links TRBV3-1 with TRBJ2-7; 8 bases agree with TRBD2. CDR1 LGHDT and CDR2 YNNKEL come from the germline V gene (reference sequence). The CDR3 contains 12 residues. V gave up 4 bases and J gave up 9 bases; unmatched junction bases: 5. The CDR3 loop reads CASSRLREAQYF. The CDR3 DNA sequence: TGTGCCAGCAGCCGTCTGCGGGAGGCGCAGTACTTC.

The chain uses TRBV20-1 and TRBJ2-5; 9 bases agree with TRBD2. The DNA end favors TRBJ2-7, so the J call may be wrong. Germline values: CDR1 DFQATT, CDR2 SNEGSKA (reference sequence). The CDR3 sequence is 16 residues long. The CDR3 reads CSARGLERGDSYEQYF. CDR3 DNA: TGCAGTGCTAGAGGTCTTGAGCGGGGGGACTCCTACGAGCAGTACTTC.

This clonotype has just a few counts. CDR3 nucleotides: TGCAGTGCTAGCCCCCAGGGACCCTACTATGGCTACACCTTC. Protein: CSASPQGPYYGYTF. The chain is built from TRBV20-1 and TRBJ1-2, with TRBD1 as a possible D gene (5 bases). The V end lost 3 bases, the J end lost 3 bases, and 14 bases lay between the germline ends. The length of the CDR3 is 14 residues. Germline CDR1 reads DFQATT; CDR2 reads SNEGSKA (reference sequence).

This chain links TRBV4-1 with TRBJ2-1; 9 bases align to TRBD2. The CDR3 is made up of 17 amino acids. Germline assignment: CDR1 MGHRA and CDR2 YSYEKL. V trimming: 0 bases; J trimming: 2 bases; junction bases outside the gene matches: 5. For the CDR3, the DNA is TGCGCCAGCAGCCAAGAGGTCGCGGGGGGGGCCTACAATGAGCAGTTCTTC. It specifies CASSQEVAGGAYNEQFF.

The chain couples TRBV10-3 to TRBJ2-6; 9 positions match TRBD1. The CDR3 consists of 18 residues. CDR1 and CDR2 from the germline V gene are ENHRY and SYGVKD. Unmatched junction bases numbered 10, after V lost 7 bases and J lost 0 bases. For the CDR3, the DNA is TGTGCCATCAAGGGGGGACAGGGTTCTCTCTCTGGGGCCAACGTCCTGACTTTC. Its protein product is CAIKGGQGSLSGANVLTF.

V and J are TRBV12-3 or TRBV12-4 and TRBJ2-5; a weak D match, TRBD1 (5 bases). Trimming removed 3 bases at V and 3 bases at J, with 8 bases between. The CDR3 consists of 13 residues. This CDR3 reads CASSLSGKETQYF. As DNA, the CDR3 is TGTGCCAGCAGTTTGTCAGGGAAAGAGACCCAGTACTTC.

This clonotype was seen a handful of times. The V call is TRBV5-6, the J call TRBJ2-5; D possibly corresponds to TRBD2 (6 bases). The J call may not be correct, given that the DNA end is closer to TRBJ2-7. In germline, CDR1 is SGHDT, CDR2 YYEEEE. The CDR3 is 13 residues long. CDR3 protein: CASSARLVGEQYF. The CDR3 bases are TGTGCCAGCAGCGCTAGACTAGTGGGCGAGCAGTACTTC.

This clonotype was observed once. This chain links TRBV20-1 with TRBJ2-1; 8 positions match TRBD2. CDR1 DFQATT and CDR2 SNEGSKA come from the germline V gene (reference sequence). J lost 11 bases, V lost 1 base, and 4 bases had no gene match. The CDR3 spans 12 residues. In DNA, the CDR3 is TGCAGTGCTAGAGTAGCGGGACTACAGCAGTTCTTC. It yields the protein CSARVAGLQQFF.

The chain couples TRBV24-1 to TRBJ2-3; D not certain. V was pared by 4 bases and J by 6 bases, with 10 bases between. The CDR3 length is 13 residues. Germline CDR1 reads KGHDR; CDR2 reads SFDVKD. The CDR3 loop is CATSDQHGDTQYF. In DNA form, the CDR3 reads TGTGCCACCAGTGACCAACATGGGGATACGCAGTATTTT.

The V call is TRBV12-3 or TRBV12-4, the J call TRBJ1-2; D is possibly TRBD1 (6 bases). This CDR3 has 16 residues. V shed 5 bases and J shed 2 bases, with 18 bases lying between them. This CDR3 reads CASSPPGQVLNYGYTF. CDR3 bases: TGTGCCAGCAGTCCCCCGGGACAAGTTCTCAACTATGGCTACACCTTC.